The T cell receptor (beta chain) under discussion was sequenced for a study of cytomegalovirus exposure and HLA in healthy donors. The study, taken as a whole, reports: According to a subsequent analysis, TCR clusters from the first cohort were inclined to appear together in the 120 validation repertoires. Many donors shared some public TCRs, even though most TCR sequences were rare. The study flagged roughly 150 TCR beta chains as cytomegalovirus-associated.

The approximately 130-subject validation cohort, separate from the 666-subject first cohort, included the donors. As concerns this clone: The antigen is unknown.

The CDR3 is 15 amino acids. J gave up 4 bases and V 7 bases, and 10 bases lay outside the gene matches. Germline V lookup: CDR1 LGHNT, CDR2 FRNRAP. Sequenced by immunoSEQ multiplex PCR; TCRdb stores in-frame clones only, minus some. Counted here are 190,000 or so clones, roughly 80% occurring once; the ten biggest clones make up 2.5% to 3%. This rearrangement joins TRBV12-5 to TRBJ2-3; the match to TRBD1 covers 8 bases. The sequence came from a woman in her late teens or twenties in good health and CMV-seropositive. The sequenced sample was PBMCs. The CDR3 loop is CASVGSDRVSDTQYF. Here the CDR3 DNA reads TGTGCTAGTGTGGGATCGGACAGGGTTTCAGATACGCAGTATTTT.